A selection of T cell receptor beta chains follows, all from one sample in a study of beta chain features in type 1 diabetes. Assay: immunoSEQ multiplex PCR; the TCRdb copy retains only in-frame clones and omits some. The table includes about 120,000 clones, about 15% detected once. The sample was central memory CD4+ T cells from blood. The source is a man aged 25-40 years with type 1 diabetes. Both conserved end residues are part of each CDR3. D genes are given only for firm matches. The size entry is marked missing in some rows and otherwise reads once, few, many or a size class.

j_call v_call clone_size d_call cdr3_nt cdr3_aa
TRBJ1-2 TRBV9 few TRBD1 TGTGCCAGCAGCTTCGCAGCCGGGACAGCTTATGGCTACACCTTC CASSFAAGTAYGYTF
TRBJ2-5 TRBV7-2 - - TGTGCCAGCAGCTTAGAGGGCCGTCGTTCAGAGACCCAGTACTTC CASSLEGRRSETQYF
TRBJ2-7 TRBV6-1 many - TGTGCCAGTCGGATGGACTGGGGAACCTACGAGCAGTACTTC CASRMDWGTYEQYF
TRBJ1-1 TRBV2 - - TGTGCCAGCATAAGGGAGGCTGAAGCTTTCTTT CASIREAEAFF
TRBJ2-1 TRBV28 few - TGTGCCAGCAGTTTATCTGGACCGCAGTTCTTC CASSLSGPQFF
TRBJ2-2 TRBV15 many - TGTGCCACCAGCAGAGATCGGGCTAGCGAGCAAGGCGGGGAGCTGTTTTTT CATSRDRASEQGGELFF
TRBJ1-2 TRBV6-5 - - TGTGCCAGCAGTCCCCGGGACACCCTAGGAAATGGCTACACCTTC CASSPRDTLGNGYTF
TRBJ2-5 TRBV18 - - TGTGCCAGCTCACCAGGGAGGGAGACCCAGTACTTC CASSPGRETQYF
TRBJ2-7 TRBV28 few - TGTGCCAGCAACCTGGGGTTTTACGAGCAGTACTTC CASNLGFYEQYF
TRBJ2-1 TRBV29-1 few - TGCAGCGTTGAACTTGCGCAACAGAGCTCCTACAATGAGCAGTTCTTC CSVELAQQSSYNEQFF